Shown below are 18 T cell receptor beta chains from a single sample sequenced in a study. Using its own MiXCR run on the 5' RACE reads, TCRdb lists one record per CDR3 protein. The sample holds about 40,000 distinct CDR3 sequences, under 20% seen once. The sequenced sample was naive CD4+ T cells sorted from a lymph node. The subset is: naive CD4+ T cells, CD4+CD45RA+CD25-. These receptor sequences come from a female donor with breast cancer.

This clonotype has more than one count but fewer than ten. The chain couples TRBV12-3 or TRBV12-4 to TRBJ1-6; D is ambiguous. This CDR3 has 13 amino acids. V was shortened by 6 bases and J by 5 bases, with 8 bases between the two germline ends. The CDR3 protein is CASREPNNSPLHF. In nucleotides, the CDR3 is TGTGCCAGCAGAGAACCGAATAATTCACCCCTCCACTTT.

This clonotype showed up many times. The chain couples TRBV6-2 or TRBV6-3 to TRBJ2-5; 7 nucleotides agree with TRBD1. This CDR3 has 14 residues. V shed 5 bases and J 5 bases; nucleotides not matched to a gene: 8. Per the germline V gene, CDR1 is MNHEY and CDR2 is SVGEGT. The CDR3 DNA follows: TGTGCCAGCAGTGCACCCTACAGGGGTGAGACCCAGTACTTC. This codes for CASSAPYRGETQYF.

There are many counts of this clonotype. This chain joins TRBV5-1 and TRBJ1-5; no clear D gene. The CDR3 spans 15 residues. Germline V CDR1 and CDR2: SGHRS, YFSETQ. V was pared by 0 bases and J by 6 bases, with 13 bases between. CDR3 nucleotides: TGCGCCAGCAGCTTGGAGGGTGTTTTGGGTCAGCCCCAGCATTTT. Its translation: CASSLEGVLGQPQHF.

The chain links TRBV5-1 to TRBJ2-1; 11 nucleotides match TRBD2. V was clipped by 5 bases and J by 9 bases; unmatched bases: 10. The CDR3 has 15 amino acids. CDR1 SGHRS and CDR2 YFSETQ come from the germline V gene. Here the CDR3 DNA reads TGCGCCAGCAGACTACTAGCGGGAGCAGATGGTGAGCAGTTCTTC. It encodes CASRLLAGADGEQFF.

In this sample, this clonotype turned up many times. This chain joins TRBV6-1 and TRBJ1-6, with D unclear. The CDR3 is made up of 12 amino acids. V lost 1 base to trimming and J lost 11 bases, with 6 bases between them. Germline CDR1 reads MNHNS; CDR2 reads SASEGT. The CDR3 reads CASSEVRTPLHF. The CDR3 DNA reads TGTGCCAGCAGTGAAGTGCGGACACCCCTCCACTTT.

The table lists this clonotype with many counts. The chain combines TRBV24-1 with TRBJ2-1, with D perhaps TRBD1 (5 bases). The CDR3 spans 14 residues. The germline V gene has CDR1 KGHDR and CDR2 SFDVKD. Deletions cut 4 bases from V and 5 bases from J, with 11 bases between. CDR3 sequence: CATSDLTANNEQFF. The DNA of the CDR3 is TGTGCCACCAGTGACTTGACAGCTAACAATGAGCAGTTCTTC.

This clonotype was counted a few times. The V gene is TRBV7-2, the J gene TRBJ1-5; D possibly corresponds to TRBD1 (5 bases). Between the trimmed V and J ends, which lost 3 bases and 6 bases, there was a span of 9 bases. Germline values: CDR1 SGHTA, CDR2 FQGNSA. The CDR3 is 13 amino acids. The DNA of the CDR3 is TGTGCCAGCAGCTTCCATCAGGGTCAGCCCCAGCATTTT. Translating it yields CASSFHQGQPQHF.

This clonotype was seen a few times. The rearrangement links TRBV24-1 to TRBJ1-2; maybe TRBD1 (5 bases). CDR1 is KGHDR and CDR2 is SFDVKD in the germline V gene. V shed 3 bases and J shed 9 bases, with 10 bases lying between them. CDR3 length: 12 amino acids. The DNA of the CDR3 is TGTGCCACCAGTGATGCGGACAAAAGCTACACCTTC. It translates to CATSDADKSYTF.

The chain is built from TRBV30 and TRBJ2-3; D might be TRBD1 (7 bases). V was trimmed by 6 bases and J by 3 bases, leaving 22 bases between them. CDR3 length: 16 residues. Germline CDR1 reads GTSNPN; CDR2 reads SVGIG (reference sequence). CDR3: CACVPGGGKGTDTQYF. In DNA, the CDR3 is TGTGCCTGCGTCCCCGGAGGGGGCAAAGGGACAGATACGCAGTATTTT.

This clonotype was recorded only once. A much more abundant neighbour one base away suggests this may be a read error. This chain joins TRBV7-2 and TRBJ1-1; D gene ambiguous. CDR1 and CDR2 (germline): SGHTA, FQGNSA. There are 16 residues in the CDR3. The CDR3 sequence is CASSLLPGGLNTVAFF. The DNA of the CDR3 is TGTGCCAGCAGCTTATTGCCAGGAGGACTAAACACTGTAGCTTTCTTT.

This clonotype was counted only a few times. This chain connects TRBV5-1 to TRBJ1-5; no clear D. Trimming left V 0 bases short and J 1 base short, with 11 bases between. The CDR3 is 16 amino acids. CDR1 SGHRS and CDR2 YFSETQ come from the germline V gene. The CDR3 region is CASSLGGPGSNQPQHF. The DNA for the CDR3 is TGCGCCAGCAGCTTGGGAGGGCCCGGGAGCAATCAGCCCCAGCATTTT. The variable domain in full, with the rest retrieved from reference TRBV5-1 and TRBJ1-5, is KAGVTQTPRYLIKTRGQQVTLSCSPISGHRSVSWYQQTPGQGLQFLFEYFSETQRNKGNFPGRFSGRQFSNSRSEMNVSTLELGDSALYLCASSLGGPGSNQPQHFGDGTRLSIL.

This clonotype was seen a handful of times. The CDR3 bases are TGTGCCAGCAGCTTATATTACGTCCCAGGGAGTTATAGCAATCAGCCCCAGCATTTT. Translating it yields CASSLYYVPGSYSNQPQHF. The chain couples TRBV7-2 to TRBJ1-5, with a tentative D call TRBD1 (5 bases). The germline V and J ends were trimmed by 2 bases and 0 bases, with 20 bases remaining between them. The germline V gene has CDR1 SGHTA and CDR2 FQGNSA. This CDR3 region has 19 residues.

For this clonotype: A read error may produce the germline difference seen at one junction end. The CDR3 region is CASRPGTGNPGELFF. The CDR3 coding sequence is TGCGCCAGCCGACCCGGGACAGGGAACCCCGGGGAGCTGTTTTTT. The chain combines TRBV4-3 with TRBJ2-2; the match to TRBD1 covers 9 bases. The CDR3 length is 15 residues. Germline values: CDR1 LGHNA, CDR2 YSLEER.

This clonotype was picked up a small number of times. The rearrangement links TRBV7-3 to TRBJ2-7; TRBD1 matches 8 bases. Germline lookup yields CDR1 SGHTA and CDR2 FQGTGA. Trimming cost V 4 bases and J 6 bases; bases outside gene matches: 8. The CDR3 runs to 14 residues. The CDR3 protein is CASSSGTGGGEQYF. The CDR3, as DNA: TGTGCCAGCAGCTCGGGGACAGGAGGCGGCGAGCAGTACTTC.

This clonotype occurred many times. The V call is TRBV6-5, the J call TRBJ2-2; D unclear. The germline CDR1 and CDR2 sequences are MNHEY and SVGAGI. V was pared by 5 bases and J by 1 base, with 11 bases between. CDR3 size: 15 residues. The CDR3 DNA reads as TGTGCCAGCAGTCCGGGCCGCCTGAACACCGGGGAGCTGTTTTTT. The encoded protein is CASSPGRLNTGELFF.

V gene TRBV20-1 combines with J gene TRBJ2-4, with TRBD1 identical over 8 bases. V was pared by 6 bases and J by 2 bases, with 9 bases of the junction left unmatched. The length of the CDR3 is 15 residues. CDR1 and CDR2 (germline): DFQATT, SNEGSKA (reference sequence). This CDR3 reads CSAPPGGASKNIQYF. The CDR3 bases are TGCAGTGCCCCTCCAGGGGGCGCGTCCAAAAACATTCAGTACTTC.

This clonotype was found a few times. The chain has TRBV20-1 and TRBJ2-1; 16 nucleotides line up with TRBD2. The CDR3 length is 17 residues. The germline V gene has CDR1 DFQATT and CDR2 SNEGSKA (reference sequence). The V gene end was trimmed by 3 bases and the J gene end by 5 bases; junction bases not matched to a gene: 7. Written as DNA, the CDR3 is TGCAGTGCTAGCCCGGGACTAGCGGGGGGGGTCAACAATGAGCAGTTCTTC. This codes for CSASPGLAGGVNNEQFF.

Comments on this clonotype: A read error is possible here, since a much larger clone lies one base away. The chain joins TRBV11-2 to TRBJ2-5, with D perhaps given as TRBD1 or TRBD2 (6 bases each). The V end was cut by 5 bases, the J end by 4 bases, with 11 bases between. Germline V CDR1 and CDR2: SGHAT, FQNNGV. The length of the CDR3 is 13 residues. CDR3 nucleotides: TGTGCCAGCAGCATACCGGGGGCAGAGACCCAGTACTTC. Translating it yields CASSIPGAETQYF.